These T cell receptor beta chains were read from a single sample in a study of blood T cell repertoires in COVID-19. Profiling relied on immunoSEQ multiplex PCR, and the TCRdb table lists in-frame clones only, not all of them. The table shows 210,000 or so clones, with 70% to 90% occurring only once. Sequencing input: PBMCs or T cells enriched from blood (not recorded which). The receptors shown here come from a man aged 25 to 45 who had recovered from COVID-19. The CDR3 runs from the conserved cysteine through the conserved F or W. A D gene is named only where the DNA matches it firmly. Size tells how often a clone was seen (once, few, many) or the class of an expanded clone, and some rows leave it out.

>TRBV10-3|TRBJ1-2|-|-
CAISASASVTGYGYTF
TGTGCCATCAGTGCGTCGGCGTCCGTAACGGGCTATGGCTACACCTTC
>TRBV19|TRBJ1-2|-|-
CASSGSRRSYTF
TGTGCCAGTAGTGGGTCCAGGAGGAGCTACACCTTC
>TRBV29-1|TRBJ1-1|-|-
CSAEPSMNTEAFF
TGCAGCGCTGAACCGAGCATGAACACTGAAGCTTTCTTT
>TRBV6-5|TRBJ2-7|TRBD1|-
CASWDRSQSYEQYF
TGTGCCAGCTGGGACAGGTCCCAATCCTACGAGCAGTACTTC
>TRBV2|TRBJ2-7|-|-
CASNRHTGYEQYF
TGTGCCAGCAACCGACATACCGGCTACGAGCAGTACTTC
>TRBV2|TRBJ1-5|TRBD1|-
CASSADQTGAQPQHF
TGTGCCAGCAGTGCAGACCAAACAGGGGCCCAGCCCCAGCATTTT
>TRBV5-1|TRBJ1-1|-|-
CASSSGQEVYTEAFF
TGCGCCAGCAGCAGTGGCCAGGAGGTTTATACTGAAGCTTTCTTT
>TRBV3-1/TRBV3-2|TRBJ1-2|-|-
CASSQRDGYTF
TGTGCCAGCAGCCAGCGGGACGGCTACACCTTC
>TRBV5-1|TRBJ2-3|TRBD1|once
CASSTGGTTDTQYF
TGCGCCAGCAGCACAGGGGGGACCACAGATACGCAGTATTTT
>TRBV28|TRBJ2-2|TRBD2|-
CASSFFLFRREREVMNTGELFF
TGTGCCAGCAGTTTCTTTCTATTCAGGCGCGAGCGGGAGGTAATGAACACCGGGGAGCTGTTTTTT
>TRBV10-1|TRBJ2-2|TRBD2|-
CASSVSPRLAGGTGELFF
TGCGCCAGCAGTGTAAGCCCCCGACTAGCGGGTGGAACCGGGGAGCTGTTTTTT
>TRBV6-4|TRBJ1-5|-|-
CASSAQGGINQPQHF
TGTGCCAGCAGTGCGCAGGGAGGTATCAATCAGCCCCAGCATTTT
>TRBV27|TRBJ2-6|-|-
CASTSVGEAANVLTF
TGTGCCAGCACTTCCGTGGGGGAGGCAGCCAACGTCCTGACTTTC
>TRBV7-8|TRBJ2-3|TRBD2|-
CASSSQHISGRAPDTQYF
TGTGCCAGCAGCTCACAACACATTAGCGGGAGGGCCCCAGATACGCAGTATTTT
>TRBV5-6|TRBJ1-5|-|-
CASSYQGHQPQHF
TGTGCCAGCAGCTATCAGGGGCATCAGCCCCAGCATTTT
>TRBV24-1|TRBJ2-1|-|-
CATSDERTYNEQFF
TGTGCCACCAGTGACGAGCGCACCTACAATGAGCAGTTCTTC
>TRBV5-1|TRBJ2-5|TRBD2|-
CASKPAGLEETQYF
TGCGCCAGCAAGCCTGCCGGACTAGAGGAGACCCAGTACTTC
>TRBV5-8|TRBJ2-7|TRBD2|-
CASSHQGLAETYEQYF
TGTGCCAGCAGCCACCAGGGACTAGCGGAAACCTACGAGCAGTACTTC